These 3 T cell receptor beta chains came from one sample sequenced in a study of blood T cell repertoires in COVID-19. TCRdb keeps only in-frame clones here, not all; method: immunoSEQ multiplex PCR. Here the sample spans 95,000 to 150,000 clones, about 90% being singletons. The sample was peripheral blood. These receptors were collected from a woman in her 50s with active or convalescent COVID-19.

The chain joins TRBV28 to TRBJ1-6; 7 bases are a match to TRBD1. CDR1 is MDHEN, CDR2 SYDVKM, per germline. This CDR3 region has 14 residues. V trimming: 7 bases; J trimming: 9 bases; junction bases outside the gene matches: 9. CDR3 residues: CASTPGQIFSPLHF. In DNA form, the CDR3 reads TGTGCCAGCACCCCGGGACAGATATTTTCACCCCTCCACTTT. Full variable domain (missing parts from reference TRBV28 and TRBJ1-6): DVKVTQSSRYLVKRTGEKVFLECVQDMDHENMFWYRQDPGLGLRLIYFSYDVKMKEKGDIPEGYSVSREKKERFSLILESASTNQTSMYLCASTPGQIFSPLHFGNGTRLTVT.

This chain connects TRBV30 to TRBJ1-2; 7 bases fit TRBD1. The V gene's germline CDR1 is GTSNPN and CDR2 SVGIG (reference sequence). There are 13 residues in the CDR3. With 8 bases clipped from V and 0 bases from J, the junction kept 6 bases outside the gene matches. The CDR3 sequence: CARDRETNYGYTF. In DNA, the CDR3 is TGTGCCCGAGACAGGGAAACTAACTATGGCTACACCTTC.

This clone was detected only once. The chain employs TRBV28 and TRBJ2-7; 8 nucleotides match TRBD2. The V segment lost 1 base and the J segment 3 bases; nucleotides outside the gene matches: 5. This CDR3 contains 15 residues. Germline-derived CDR1 and CDR2 are MDHEN and SYDVKM. Written as DNA, the CDR3 is TGTGCCAGCAGTTTATCTTTACTAGCGGACTACGAGCAGTACTTC. This encodes CASSLSLLADYEQYF.